In its sample, the clone carrying this TCR beta chain was seen many times. CDR3 size: 17 residues. Germline values: CDR1 MNHEY, CDR2 SVGAGI. The junction had 8 bases not matched to a gene; V was cut back by 0 bases and J by 2 bases. One entry per CDR3 protein, called by TCRdb with MiXCR from the RT-PCR reads. The sample gives fewer than 700,000 distinct CDR3 sequences, around 13% of which show up once; 13% is in the top ten. This sample was taken from a study of response to subunit inactivated influenza vaccine. The clonotype comes from a man over 45 who received an inactivated influenza vaccine. The genes are TRBV6-5 and TRBJ2-3; 7 positions match TRBD2. The specimen was PBMCs from blood, collected 35 to 45 days after vaccination. CDR3 coding DNA: TGTGCCAGCAGTTACTCGGCTCCTGGGAGGGACACAGATACGCAGTATTTT. Protein sequence: CASSYSAPGRDTDTQYF.